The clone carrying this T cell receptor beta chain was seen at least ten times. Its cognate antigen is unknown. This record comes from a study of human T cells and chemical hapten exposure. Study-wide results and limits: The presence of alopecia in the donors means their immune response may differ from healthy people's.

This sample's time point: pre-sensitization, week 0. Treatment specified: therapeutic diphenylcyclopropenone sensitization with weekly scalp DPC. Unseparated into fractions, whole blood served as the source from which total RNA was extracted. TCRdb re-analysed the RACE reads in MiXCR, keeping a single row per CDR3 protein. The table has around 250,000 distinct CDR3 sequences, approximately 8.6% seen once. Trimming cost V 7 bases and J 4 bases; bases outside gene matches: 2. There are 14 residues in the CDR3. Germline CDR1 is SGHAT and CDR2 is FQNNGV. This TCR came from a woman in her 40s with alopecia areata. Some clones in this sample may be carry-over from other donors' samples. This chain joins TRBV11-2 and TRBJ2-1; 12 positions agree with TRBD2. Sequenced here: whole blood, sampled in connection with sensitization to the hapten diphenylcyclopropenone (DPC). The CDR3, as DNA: TGTGCCAGCACCGGGACTAGCGGGTACAATGAGCAGTTCTTC. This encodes CASTGTSGYNEQFF. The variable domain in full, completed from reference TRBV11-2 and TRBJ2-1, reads EAGVAQSPRYKIIEKRQSVAFWCNPISGHATLYWYQQILGQGPKLLIQFQNNGVVDDSQLPKDRFSAERLKGVDSTLKIQPAKLEDSAVYLCASTGTSGYNEQFFGPGTRLTVL.